This passage covers 27 T cell receptor beta chains from one sample sequenced in a study of identical twins. TCRdb recomputed calls from the 5' RACE reads with MiXCR, one row per CDR3 protein. The profile covers about 470,000 distinct CDR3 sequences, with 20% to 25% appearing a single time and 2.9% taken by the ten largest. This sample was also put to use in a study of T cells expressing NK-cell markers.

The sequenced material came from CD4+ T cells sorted from blood. These receptors were collected from a woman between 18 and 29 years old in good health.

This chain connects TRBV5-6 to TRBJ1-2; perhaps TRBD1 as D (6 bases). The germline CDR1 and CDR2 sequences are SGHDT and YYEEEE. V dropped 1 base and J dropped 5 bases, with 15 bases sitting between them. CDR3 size: 15 residues. This CDR3 reads CASSLTGGGRYGYTF. The CDR3 DNA reads as TGTGCCAGCAGCTTGACTGGGGGCGGAAGGTATGGCTACACCTTC.

The chain recombines TRBV19 with TRBJ2-7, with D maybe TRBD1 (7 bases). Between the trimmed V and J ends, which lost 5 bases and 4 bases, there was a span of 21 bases. The V gene's germline CDR1 is LNHDA and CDR2 SQIVND (reference sequence). This CDR3 has 16 residues. The CDR3 DNA sequence: TGTGCCAGTAGTCCATCAGGGGGTCCAGGGGGGTACGAGCAGTACTTC. It codes for CASSPSGGPGGYEQYF.

This clonotype turned up a few times. The chain combines TRBV20-1 with TRBJ2-1; 10 nucleotides agree with TRBD2. Germline V lookup: CDR1 DFQATT, CDR2 SNEGSKA (reference sequence). This CDR3 is built from 15 residues. After removal of 6 bases from V and 8 bases from J, the junction contained 13 bases not matched to a gene. CDR3 sequence: CSAPKTSGLFDEQFF. For the CDR3, the DNA is TGCAGTGCCCCTAAGACTAGCGGGCTTTTCGATGAGCAGTTCTTC.

The rearrangement joins TRBV20-1 to TRBJ2-1; 11 bases agree with TRBD2. CDR1 is DFQATT, CDR2 SNEGSKA, per germline (reference sequence). This CDR3 comprises 14 residues. J was trimmed by 2 bases and V by 6 bases; bases with no gene match: 3. The CDR3 loop is CSALSGRAYNEQFF. The CDR3 region has the DNA TGCAGTGCGCTTAGCGGGAGGGCCTACAATGAGCAGTTCTTC.

The chain joins TRBV5-4 to TRBJ2-2; perhaps D is TRBD1 or TRBD2 (5 bases each). From germline, CDR1 is SGHNT and CDR2 YYREEE (reference sequence). The CDR3 spans 14 residues. V lost 3 bases and J 9 bases, leaving 15 bases between the germline ends. The CDR3 protein is CASSSRDHGRELFF. The CDR3 nucleotides are TGTGCCAGCAGCTCCCGGGACCATGGCAGGGAGCTGTTTTTT.

The chain combines TRBV5-1 with TRBJ2-5, with TRBD1 matching 8 bases. V was clipped by 2 bases and J by 4 bases; unmatched bases: 7. Germline lookup yields CDR1 SGHRS and CDR2 YFSETQ. CDR3 length: 15 amino acids. Here the CDR3 DNA reads TGCGCCAGCAGCTTCAGGACAGGGAAGGGAGAGACCCAGTACTTC. It encodes CASSFRTGKGETQYF.

This clonotype was counted a few times. This sequence joins TRBV9 and TRBJ2-7, with 7 bases aligning to TRBD1. CDR3 length: 14 amino acids. Germline V gene lookup returns CDR1 SGDLS and CDR2 YYNGEE. V lost 4 bases, J lost 0 bases, and 4 bases stayed unmatched. The CDR3 loop reads CASSPQGVSYEQYF. The CDR3 coding sequence is TGTGCCAGCAGCCCCCAGGGGGTCTCCTACGAGCAGTACTTC.

This chain uses TRBV5-1 with TRBJ2-3; TRBD2 aligns across 11 bases. J was trimmed by 0 bases and V by 4 bases; bases with no gene match: 7. The CDR3 spans 17 residues. Germline V lookup: CDR1 SGHRS, CDR2 YFSETQ. The CDR3 DNA reads as TGCGCCAGCAGCAAAGGACTAGCGGGCTATAGCACAGATACGCAGTATTTT. Residues: CASSKGLAGYSTDTQYF.

This clonotype was observed a handful of times. The chain joins TRBV20-1 to TRBJ2-1, with 12 bases matching TRBD2. V was pared by 2 bases and J by 4 bases, with 9 bases of the junction left unmatched. CDR3 length equals 17 residues. The germline V gene encodes CDR1 DFQATT and CDR2 SNEGSKA (reference sequence). The CDR3 coding sequence is TGCAGTGCTAGACCCCGGACTAGCGGGGTCGGGTACAATGAGCAGTTCTTC. It is translated as CSARPRTSGVGYNEQFF.

The chain employs TRBV24-1 and TRBJ2-2, with no clear D. This CDR3 is built from 16 residues. Deletions cut 9 bases from V and 0 bases from J, with 16 bases between. The germline V gene encodes CDR1 KGHDR and CDR2 SFDVKD. The CDR3 spells CATASASAPNTGELFF. The CDR3 DNA sequence: TGTGCCACCGCCAGCGCCTCCGCCCCGAACACCGGGGAGCTGTTTTTT.

V is TRBV11-2 and J is TRBJ2-2, with D perhaps TRBD2 (5 bases). From germline, CDR1 is SGHAT and CDR2 FQNNGV. Trimming took 7 bases from V and 0 from J, leaving 12 bases between them. The CDR3 has 15 amino acids. The CDR3, as DNA: TGTGCCAGCACCATCAACGGGGCGAACACCGGGGAGCTGTTTTTT. Protein product: CASTINGANTGELFF.

In its sample, this clonotype was seen a few times. This chain connects TRBV11-2 to TRBJ2-7; no clear D. V shed 0 bases and J shed 5 bases, with 11 bases lying between them. Looked up from germline, CDR1 is SGHAT and CDR2 is FQNNGV. The CDR3 sequence is 14 residues long. The CDR3 region is CASSLEGQSHEQYF. The CDR3, as DNA: TGTGCCAGCAGCTTAGAGGGCCAGTCCCACGAGCAGTACTTC.

The CDR3 region has the DNA TGCGCCAGCACGGTGGCAGATACGCAGTATTTT. It encodes CASTVADTQYF. The genes are TRBV5-1 and TRBJ2-3; D uncertain. With 6 bases removed from V and 4 bases from J, the gap between germline ends came to 6 bases. The germline CDR1 and CDR2 sequences are SGHRS and YFSETQ. This CDR3 has 11 residues. Looking up the rest from reference TRBV5-1 and TRBJ2-3 gives the full variable domain: KAGVTQTPRYLIKTRGQQVTLSCSPISGHRSVSWYQQTPGQGLQFLFEYFSETQRNKGNFPGRFSGRQFSNSRSEMNVSTLELGDSALYLCASTVADTQYFGPGTRLTVL.

The chain couples TRBV24-1 to TRBJ2-1, with D perhaps TRBD2 (7 bases). CDR3 length equals 13 residues. V was trimmed by 5 bases and J by 8 bases, leaving 12 bases between them. Germline V gene data show CDR1 as KGHDR and CDR2 as SFDVKD. CDR3 residues: CATSGRGRDEQFF. The CDR3 bases are TGTGCCACCAGTGGGAGGGGGAGGGATGAGCAGTTCTTC.

CDR3 loop: CSAPVREGQYEQYF. CDR3 in DNA: TGCAGTGCGCCAGTGCGGGAGGGCCAGTACGAGCAGTACTTC. The rearrangement joins TRBV20-1 to TRBJ2-7; TRBD2 agrees at 9 bases. Germline loops: CDR1 DFQATT, CDR2 SNEGSKA (reference sequence). After removal of 6 bases from V and 4 bases from J, the junction contained 10 bases not matched to a gene. This CDR3 contains 14 residues.

The rearrangement joins TRBV20-1 to TRBJ2-1, with D maybe TRBD2 (5 bases). This CDR3 region has 15 residues. Deletions cut 3 bases from V and 0 bases from J, with 12 bases between. Germline CDR1 and CDR2: DFQATT and SNEGSKA (reference sequence). The CDR3 DNA follows: TGCAGTGCTAGTCACTCCGGGGACTCCTACAATGAGCAGTTCTTC. Residues: CSASHSGDSYNEQFF.

This clonotype turned up a few times. This chain uses TRBV20-1 with TRBJ2-2, with no clear D. The ends were cut back, 0 bases at V and 6 bases at J, with 5 bases in the middle. Germline V gene sequence: CDR1 DFQATT, CDR2 SNEGSKA (reference sequence). The CDR3 extends over 12 amino acids. In nucleotides, the CDR3 is TGCAGTGCTAGAGATCGGGCCGGGGAGCTGTTTTTT. This gives the protein CSARDRAGELFF.

The rearrangement links TRBV18 to TRBJ2-3; the D gene is possibly TRBD2 (5 bases). The CDR3 loop spans 16 amino acids. Germline V lookup: CDR1 KGHSH, CDR2 LQKENI. The germline V and J ends were trimmed by 2 bases and 5 bases, with 17 bases remaining between them. The CDR3 nucleotides are TGTGCCAGCTCACCATTCCTCGGGGAAACGGTAGATACGCAGTATTTT. Its protein is CASSPFLGETVDTQYF.

This clonotype was seen more than once but under ten times. The V call is TRBV7-2, the J call TRBJ2-2; D tentatively reads TRBD1 or TRBD2 (7 bases each). The CDR3 runs to 15 residues. Germline V lookup: CDR1 SGHTA, CDR2 FQGNSA. Trimming took off 5 bases at V and 3 bases at J, with 13 bases between the two ends. The CDR3 DNA reads as TGTGCCAGCAGCAACCAGGGGGGGTACACCGGGGAGCTGTTTTTT. It translates to CASSNQGGYTGELFF.

A few counts support this clonotype. The chain carries TRBV7-9 and TRBJ1-2; no clear D gene. Per germline, CDR1 SEHNR and CDR2 FQNEAQ (reference sequence). The CDR3 is 13 amino acids. With 6 bases removed from V and 4 bases from J, the gap between germline ends came to 12 bases. The CDR3 region is CASRSLTSYGYTF. CDR3 sequence (DNA): TGTGCCAGCAGATCATTGACCTCCTATGGCTACACCTTC.

The rearrangement joins TRBV10-2 to TRBJ2-5, with unresolved D. This CDR3 is built from 13 residues. The V end was cut by 3 bases, the J end by 5 bases, with 10 bases between. CDR1 is WSHSY, CDR2 SAAADI, per germline. CDR3 in DNA: TGCGCCAGCAGTGAAACGGGCTGGGAGACCCAGTACTTC. This encodes CASSETGWETQYF.

This clonotype was seen a few times. The chain joins TRBV5-1 to TRBJ2-7, with D tentatively TRBD2 (7 bases). The CDR3 loop spans 15 amino acids. Germline CDR1 SGHRS, CDR2 YFSETQ. V lost 1 base, J lost 1 base, and 12 bases lay in between. CDR3 DNA: TGCGCCAGCAGCTTGCGGCGGGGGCAATCCTACGAGCAGTACTTC. Translating it yields CASSLRRGQSYEQYF.

This clonotype was counted ten times or more. The rearrangement joins TRBV20-1 to TRBJ2-2, with D possibly being TRBD1 (6 bases). This CDR3 has 14 residues. Germline V gene data show CDR1 as DFQATT and CDR2 as SNEGSKA (reference sequence). V lost 5 bases, J lost 4 bases, and 14 bases lay in between. CDR3 sequence (DNA): TGCAGTGCTGTCCGGGACACAGTCACCGGGGAGCTGTTTTTT. This encodes CSAVRDTVTGELFF.

This clonotype was detected only a few times. The rearrangement joins TRBV29-1 to TRBJ1-1; D call uncertain. The V gene lost 4 bases and the J gene lost 3 bases, with 9 bases spanning the gap. This CDR3 has 12 residues. CDR1 is SQVTM and CDR2 is ANQGSEA in the germline V gene. The DNA for the CDR3 is TGCAGCGTTGCCGCTCAGCACACTGAAGCTTTCTTT. This encodes CSVAAQHTEAFF.

The chain uses TRBV11-2 and TRBJ1-4; D is uncertain. V was cut by 5 bases and J by 5 bases, with 12 bases left in between. This CDR3 is built from 14 residues. Germline-derived CDR1 and CDR2 are SGHAT and FQNNGV. CDR3 nucleotides: TGTGCCAGCAGCCACGGGAGAGTAAATGAAAAACTGTTTTTT. This translates into CASSHGRVNEKLFF. Supplemented by reference TRBV11-2 and TRBJ1-4, the full variable domain reads EAGVAQSPRYKIIEKRQSVAFWCNPISGHATLYWYQQILGQGPKLLIQFQNNGVVDDSQLPKDRFSAERLKGVDSTLKIQPAKLEDSAVYLCASSHGRVNEKLFFGSGTQLSVL.

There are a few counts of this clonotype. This chain links TRBV7-2 with TRBJ2-1; 10 nucleotides align to TRBD2. Germline V CDR1 and CDR2: SGHTA, FQGNSA. The V gene end was trimmed by 2 bases and the J gene end by 8 bases; junction bases not matched to a gene: 9. The CDR3 runs 16 residues. The CDR3 region is CASSLKRSGRADEQFF. The CDR3 DNA follows: TGTGCCAGCAGCTTAAAGCGGAGCGGGAGGGCCGATGAGCAGTTCTTC. The full variable domain, completed using reference TRBV7-2 and TRBJ2-1, is GAGVSQSPSNKVTEKGKDVELRCDPISGHTALYWYRQSLGQGLEFLIYFQGNSAPDKSGLPSDRFSAERTGGSVSTLTIQRTQQEDSAVYLCASSLKRSGRADEQFFGPGTRLTVL.

In its sample, this clonotype was seen a few times. The rearrangement uses TRBV20-1 and TRBJ1-2; D not certain. The V and J ends lost 4 bases and 8 bases respectively, with 17 bases between them. This CDR3 is 13 amino acids long. Germline CDR1 is DFQATT and CDR2 is SNEGSKA (reference sequence). CDR3 nucleotides: TGCAGTGCTACTTTAGGAATGGGAGACGGCTACACCTTC. This sequence encodes CSATLGMGDGYTF.